These 8 T cell receptor beta chains came from one sample sequenced in a study of response to subunit inactivated influenza vaccine. TCRdb used MiXCR to reprocess the RT-PCR reads, holding one entry per CDR3 protein. The sample has around 760,000 distinct CDR3 sequences, more than 11% seen once. Material: PBMCs from blood, obtained 14 days before vaccination. These receptors were collected from a man over 45 who received an inactivated influenza vaccine.

In regard to this clonotype: One junction end does not reproduce the germline sequence, and a read error may be involved. The J gene is TRBJ1-4, the V gene TRBV5-1; TRBD1 aligns across 9 bases. The germline V gene encodes CDR1 SGHRS and CDR2 YFSETQ. The CDR3 runs to 13 residues. The CDR3 loop is CASSLGTGEKLFF. The CDR3 region has the DNA TGTGCCAGCAGTCTCGGGACAGGGGAAAAACTGTTTTTT. Supplemented by reference TRBV5-1 and TRBJ1-4, the full variable domain reads KAGVTQTPRYLIKTRGQQVTLSCSPISGHRSVSWYQQTPGQGLQFLFEYFSETQRNKGNFPGRFSGRQFSNSRSEMNVSTLELGDSALYLCASSLGTGEKLFFGSGTQLSVL.

This clonotype was detected a few times. This chain uses TRBV6-1 with TRBJ1-5; 7 bases map to TRBD1. CDR3 size: 13 residues. Germline trimming cut 3 bases from V and 5 bases from J; bases unmatched to any gene: 1. The germline V gene has CDR1 MNHNS and CDR2 SASEGT. CDR3 region: CASSDGQDQPQHF. CDR3 bases: TGTGCCAGCAGTGACGGACAGGATCAGCCCCAGCATTTT.

The chain carries TRBV6-1 and TRBJ1-1; 7 bases map to TRBD1. The junction had 6 bases not matched to a gene; V was cut back by 2 bases and J by 0 bases. Germline assignment: CDR1 MNHNS and CDR2 SASEGT. This CDR3 is 16 amino acids long. The CDR3: CASSEFRGTMNTEAFF. The CDR3 bases are TGTGCCAGCAGTGAATTCAGGGGGACCATGAACACTGAAGCTTTCTTT.

In the case of this clonotype: The junction shows a germline mismatch at one end, possibly a read error. V is TRBV10-3 and J is TRBJ2-5; the D is unclear. The CDR3 has 10 residues. Germline V CDR1 and CDR2: ENHRY, SYGVKD. The CDR3 DNA sequence: TGTGCCATCAGTGAGTCTGTCAGAAACTTC. Protein sequence: CAISESVRNF.

This rearrangement joins TRBV25-1 to TRBJ1-2; D is unclear. Trimming removed 3 bases from V and 7 bases from J, with 12 bases in between. The CDR3 consists of 13 residues. From germline, CDR1 is MGHDK and CDR2 SYGVNS. CDR3 in amino acids: CASSEEGNGGYTF. CDR3 coding DNA: TGTGCCAGCAGTGAGGAAGGGAACGGTGGCTACACCTTC.

The chain combines TRBV20-1 with TRBJ2-5; 10 bases fit TRBD2. Per the germline V gene, CDR1 is DFQATT and CDR2 is SNEGSKA (reference sequence). The length of the CDR3 is 14 residues. J gave up 3 bases and V 5 bases, and 6 bases lay outside the gene matches. The CDR3: CSAFWTSGKETQYF. The CDR3 DNA reads TGCAGTGCTTTTTGGACTAGCGGAAAAGAGACCCAGTACTTC.

This clonotype was observed a few times. The chain uses TRBV4-2 and TRBJ2-3; TRBD2 matches 7 bases. V shed 0 bases, J shed 2 bases, and the junction held 5 bases outside the gene matches. The germline V gene encodes CDR1 LGHNA and CDR2 YNFKEQ. CDR3 size: 16 residues. The CDR3 protein is CASSQDWLAATDTQYF. The CDR3 DNA reads TGTGCCAGCAGCCAAGATTGGCTAGCGGCCACAGATACGCAGTATTTT.

V gene TRBV15 combines with J gene TRBJ1-2; D gene uncertain. The germline V gene has CDR1 LNHNV and CDR2 YYDKDF (reference sequence). Trimming took off 5 bases at V and 3 bases at J, with 7 bases between the two ends. The CDR3 length is 12 residues. In DNA form, the CDR3 reads TGTGCCACCAGCGCGGAGTACTATGGCTACACCTTC. Its protein product is CATSAEYYGYTF.